This T cell receptor beta chain emerged from a study of T-cell reconstitution after alpha-beta-depleted transplantation in children. The study's findings and limits: The study reportedly traced alpha-beta T cells about two months after transplant to several hundred expanded graft clones. Diversity of TCRbeta at day 60 was high in some patients, arising from surviving recipient T cells and thymic progenitors. T-cell counts and diversity at one year following transplant were attributed mainly to newly produced T cells.

This clonotype was seen a few times. As yet, its antigen is unknown. Preparing the TCRbeta library involved the use of unique molecular identifiers. TCRdb re-called the PCR reads through MiXCR, storing one row per CDR3 protein. Found here are approximately 110,000 distinct CDR3 sequences, roughly 24% of them singletons; the top ten hold about 10%. Sequences were derived from PBMCs, mostly from graft donor cells, sampled 180 days after TCRalphabeta/CD19-depleted stem cell transplant. This clonotype originated in a male patient aged 2 to 9 who had a stem cell transplant for chronic granulomatous disease, so the T cells may come from the graft donor.

As DNA, the CDR3 is TGTGCCAGCAGCCAAGATCTAGCGGGATGGCCAGATACGCAGTATTTT. This encodes CASSQDLAGWPDTQYF. The chain is built from TRBV4-2 and TRBJ2-3, with 9 bases fitting TRBD2. In germline, CDR1 is LGHNA, CDR2 YNFKEQ. The CDR3 covers 16 residues. J gave up 4 bases and V 0 bases, and 5 bases lay outside the gene matches.